This TCR beta chain was sequenced for a study of T cell responses to AZD1222 COVID-19 vaccine. Profiled with immunoSEQ multiplex PCR; TCRdb holds only in-frame clones, not every one. The sample lists 83,000 or so clones, roughly 88% seen once, with roughly 9.4% in the top ten. Germline values: CDR1 LNHDA, CDR2 SQIVND (reference sequence). The CDR3 is 16 residues long. V shed 9 bases and J 4 bases; nucleotides not matched to a gene: 14. Material: peripheral blood, obtained on day 0 of AZD1222 vaccination. This receptor was identified in an adult in good health. This chain uses TRBV19 with TRBJ1-5, with TRBD1 identical over 8 bases. The CDR3 sequence: CASTGGGGWKNQPQHF. CDR3 coding DNA: TGTGCCAGCACAGGGGGTGGGGGATGGAAAAATCAGCCCCAGCATTTT.